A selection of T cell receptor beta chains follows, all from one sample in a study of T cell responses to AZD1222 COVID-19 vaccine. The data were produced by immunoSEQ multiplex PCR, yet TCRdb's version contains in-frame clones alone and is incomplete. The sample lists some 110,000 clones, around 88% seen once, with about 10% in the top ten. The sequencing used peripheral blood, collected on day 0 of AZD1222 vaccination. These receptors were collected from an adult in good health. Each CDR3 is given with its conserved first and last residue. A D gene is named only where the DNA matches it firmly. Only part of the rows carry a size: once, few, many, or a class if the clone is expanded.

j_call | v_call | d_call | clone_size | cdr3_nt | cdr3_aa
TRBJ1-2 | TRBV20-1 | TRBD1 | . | TGCAGTGCTAGTCAGGGGGCGGGTGGCTACACCTTC | CSASQGAGGYTF
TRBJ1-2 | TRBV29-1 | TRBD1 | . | TGCAGCGTTGAAAGGGGACAGGGGGCGCCGGGCTATGGCTACACCTTC | CSVERGQGAPGYGYTF
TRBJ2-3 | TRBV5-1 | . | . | TGCGCCAGCAGCTTGGGGACAGCTGCAGATACGCAGTATTTT | CASSLGTAADTQYF
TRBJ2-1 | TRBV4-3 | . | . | TGCGCCAGCAGAAACAGGGGAGGGGCATACAATGAGCAGTTCTTC | CASRNRGGAYNEQFF
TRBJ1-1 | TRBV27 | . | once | TGTGCCAGCAGTTCCGGATCTAGCAAGGGGAACACTGAAGCTTTCTTT | CASSSGSSKGNTEAFF
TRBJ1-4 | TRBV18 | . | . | TGTGCCAGCTCACCTGTCTTACGGGCTAATGAAAAACTGTTTTTT | CASSPVLRANEKLFF
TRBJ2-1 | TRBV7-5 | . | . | TGTGTCAGAATCCCAACGCGGGGGACTAGGGGTGAGCAGTTCTTC | CVRIPTRGTRGEQFF
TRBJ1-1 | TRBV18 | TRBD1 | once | TGTGCCAGCTCACCCCGGGGACAGGGGCAGGGCACTGAAGCTTTCTTT | CASSPRGQGQGTEAFF
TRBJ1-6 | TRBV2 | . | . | TGTGCCAGCACAAGGCGGACCGATTCACCCCTCCACTTT | CASTRRTDSPLHF
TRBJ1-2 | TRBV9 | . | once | TGTGCCAGCAGCGTAGACAATAACTATGGCTACACCTTC | CASSVDNNYGYTF
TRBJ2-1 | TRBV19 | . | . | TGTGCCAGTAGTATTACAGGGTTTGGCCGATACAATGAGCAGTTCTTC | CASSITGFGRYNEQFF
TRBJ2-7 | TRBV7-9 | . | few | TGTGCCAGCAGCTCAGGACTTAGGAGTACCTACGAGCAGTACTTC | CASSSGLRSTYEQYF
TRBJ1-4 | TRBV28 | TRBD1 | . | TGTGCCAGCAGTCCGGGGACAGTTGCAACTAATGAAAAACTGTTTTTT | CASSPGTVATNEKLFF
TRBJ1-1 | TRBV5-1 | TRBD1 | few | TGCGCCAGCAGCTTGGCAGGGGGCCAGATGAACACTGAAGCTTTCTTT | CASSLAGGQMNTEAFF
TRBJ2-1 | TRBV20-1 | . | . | TGCAGTGCTAGGAACAGGGAGCAGTTCTTC | CSARNREQFF
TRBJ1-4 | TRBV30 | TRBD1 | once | TGTGCCTGGACTCGGGACAGACAAAATGAAAAACTGTTTTTT | CAWTRDRQNEKLFF
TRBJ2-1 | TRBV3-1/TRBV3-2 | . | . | TGTGCCAGCAGCCTCTTAGCCTCCTACAATGAGCAGTTCTTC | CASSLLASYNEQFF
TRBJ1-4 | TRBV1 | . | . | TGCACCAGCAGCTCTCCCCCGACAGGGACATCAGAGAAACTGTTTTTT | CTSSSPPTGTSEKLFF
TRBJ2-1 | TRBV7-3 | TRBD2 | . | TGTGCCAGCAGCTCAGGGACTAGCGGGGCCAATGAGCAGTTCTTC | CASSSGTSGANEQFF
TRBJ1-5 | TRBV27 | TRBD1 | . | TGTGCCAGCAGCCAGGGGGTGAGGGTGCCCCAGCATTTT | CASSQGVRVPQHF
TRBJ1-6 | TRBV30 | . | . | TGTGCCTGGAGTGTAGGGGGGGATTCACCCCTCCACTTT | CAWSVGGDSPLHF
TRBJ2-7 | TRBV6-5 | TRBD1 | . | TGTGCCAGCAAATCAGGACAGGGACCCTACGAGCAGTACTTC | CASKSGQGPYEQYF